This note documents a single T cell receptor (beta chain) sequence. These data belong to a study of OX40 agonist ivuxolimab in advanced cancers. The ends were cut back, 0 bases at V and 4 bases at J, with 18 bases in the middle. CDR3 length: 17 residues. Germline CDR1 reads KGHSH; CDR2 reads LQKENI. The method was immunoSEQ multiplex PCR; TCRdb's version includes in-frame clones alone and lacks a portion of them. Altogether around 78,000 clones are present, 80% to 90% being singletons, with the ten largest covering 0.94%. This chain connects TRBV18 to TRBJ1-2, with D perhaps matching TRBD1 (5 bases). The receptor was isolated from an adult with an advanced solid tumor such as melanoma, head and neck, liver or kidney cancer. Sample: CD4+ or CD8+ T cells sorted from blood, taken in a trial of the OX40 agonist ivuxolimab. The CDR3 DNA sequence: TGTGCCAGCTCACCACCGAATTACCAGGGTAGTAGCTATGGCTACACCTTC. This sequence encodes CASSPPNYQGSSYGYTF.